This section outlines one T cell receptor (beta chain) sequence together with its context. The germline V gene has CDR1 SGHNT and CDR2 YENEEA. V was clipped by 0 bases and J by 4 bases, with 6 bases between them. The CDR3 length is 14 residues. The data belong to a study of blood T cell repertoires in COVID-19. The wider study: Acute-phase and convalescent COVID-19 samples originated in the United States, Italy and Spain. T cells, B-cell-depleted T cells, or PBMCs supplied cDNA or gDNA.

As handled by the study authors: Nucleated cell number was recorded as an estimate derived from reference gene primer amplification. Libraries were prepared by immunoSEQ multiplex PCR; TCRdb keeps only in-frame clonotypes and omits some of them. V and J calls and clone size are copied from that table; D and trimming were computed from the DNA. Of 97,000 or so clones listed, 70% to 90% are singletons. V is TRBV11-3 and J is TRBJ2-2; D is unclear. The sample comprised peripheral blood. The clonotype originates from a man aged 50 to 60 with active COVID-19. CDR3 DNA: TGTGCCAGCAGCTTAGATCTAGGCACCGGGGAGCTGTTTTTT. Its translation: CASSLDLGTGELFF.